Presented here are 2 T cell receptor beta chains from one specimen sequenced in a study of T cell repertoires in cytomegalovirus infection. No antigens are known for them. TCRdb redid the calling of the reads with MiXCR, one entry per CDR3 protein. Here the sample spans about 500,000 distinct CDR3 sequences, roughly a third being singletons. Specimen: cultured PBMCs, collected from culture after CMV antigen stimulation. The receptor set was obtained from a human donor in good health (CMV status not recorded). Some clones in this sample may be carry-over from other donors' samples.

This clonotype showed up many times. The CDR3 reads CASSLVLETQYF. CDR3 DNA sequence: TGTGCCAGCAGCTTAGTTTTGGAGACCCAGTACTTC. This chain uses TRBV7-2 with TRBJ2-5; D unclear. CDR1 and CDR2 (germline): SGHTA, FQGNSA. The ends were cut back, 1 base at V and 5 bases at J, with 5 bases in the middle. The CDR3 totals 12 residues.

The gene calls are TRBV5-1 and TRBJ2-1; no firm D call. Between the trimmed V and J ends, which lost 2 bases and 0 bases, there was a span of 12 bases. This CDR3 has 16 amino acids. Germline values: CDR1 SGHRS, CDR2 YFSETQ. DNA for the CDR3: TGCGCCAGCAGCTTATCACCCGGGCTCTCCTACAATGAGCAGTTCTTC. It codes for CASSLSPGLSYNEQFF.